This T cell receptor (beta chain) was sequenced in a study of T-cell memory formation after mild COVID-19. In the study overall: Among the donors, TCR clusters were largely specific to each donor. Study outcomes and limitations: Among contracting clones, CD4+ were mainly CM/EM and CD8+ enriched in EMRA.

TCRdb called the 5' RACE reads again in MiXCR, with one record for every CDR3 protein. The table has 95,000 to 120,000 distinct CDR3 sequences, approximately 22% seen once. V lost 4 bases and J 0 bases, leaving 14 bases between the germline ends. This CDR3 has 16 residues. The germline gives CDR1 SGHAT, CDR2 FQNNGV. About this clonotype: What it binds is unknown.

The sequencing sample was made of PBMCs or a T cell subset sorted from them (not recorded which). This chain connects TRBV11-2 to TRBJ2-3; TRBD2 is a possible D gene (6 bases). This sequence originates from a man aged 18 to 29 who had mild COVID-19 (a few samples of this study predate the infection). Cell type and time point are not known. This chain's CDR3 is CASSSWDLSSTDTQYF. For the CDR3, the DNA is TGTGCCAGCAGCTCCTGGGACTTATCTAGCACAGATACGCAGTATTTT.